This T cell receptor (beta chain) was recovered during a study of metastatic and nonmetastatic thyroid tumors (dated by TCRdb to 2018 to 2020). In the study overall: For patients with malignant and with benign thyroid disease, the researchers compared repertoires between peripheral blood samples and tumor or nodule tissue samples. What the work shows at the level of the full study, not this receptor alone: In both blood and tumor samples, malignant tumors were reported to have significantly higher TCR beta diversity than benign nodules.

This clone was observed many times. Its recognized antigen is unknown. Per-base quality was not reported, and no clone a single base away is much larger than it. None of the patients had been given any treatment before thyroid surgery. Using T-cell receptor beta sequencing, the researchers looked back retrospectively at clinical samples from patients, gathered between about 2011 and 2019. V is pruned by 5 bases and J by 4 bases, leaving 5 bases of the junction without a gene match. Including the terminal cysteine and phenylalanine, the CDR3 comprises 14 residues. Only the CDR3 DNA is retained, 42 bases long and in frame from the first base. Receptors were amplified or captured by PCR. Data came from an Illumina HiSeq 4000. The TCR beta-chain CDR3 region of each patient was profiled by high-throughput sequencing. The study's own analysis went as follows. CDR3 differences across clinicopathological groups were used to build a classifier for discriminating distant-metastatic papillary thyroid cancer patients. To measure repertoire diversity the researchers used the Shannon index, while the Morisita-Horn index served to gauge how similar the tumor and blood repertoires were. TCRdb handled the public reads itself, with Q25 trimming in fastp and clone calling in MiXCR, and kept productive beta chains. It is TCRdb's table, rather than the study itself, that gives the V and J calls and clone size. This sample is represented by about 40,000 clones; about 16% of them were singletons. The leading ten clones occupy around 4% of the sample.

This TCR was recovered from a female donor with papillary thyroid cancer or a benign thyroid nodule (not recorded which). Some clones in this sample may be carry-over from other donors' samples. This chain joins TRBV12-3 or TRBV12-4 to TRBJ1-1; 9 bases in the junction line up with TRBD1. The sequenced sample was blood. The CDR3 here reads CASSPWTGVTEAFF. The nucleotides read TGTGCCAGCAGTCCCTGGACAGGGGTCACTGAAGCTTTCTTT.